This T cell receptor (beta chain) was found in a study of CD8+ T cells in alopecia areata. RNA extraction and reverse transcription yielded cDNA as sequencing template. Data came from immunoSEQ multiplex PCR; TCRdb stores just in-frame clones and leaves some out. Counted here are approximately 100,000 clones, around two fifths occurring once; the ten biggest clones make up roughly 0.79%. The CDR3 length is 16 residues. Germline-derived CDR1 and CDR2 are SNHLY and FYNNEI. V dropped 6 bases and J dropped 1 base, with 16 bases sitting between them. The TCR was taken from a human donor with alopecia areata. The chain has TRBV2 and TRBJ2-1; D is possibly TRBD1 (6 bases). Sequencing was performed on CD4+ T cells sorted from blood. CDR3 protein: CASRPYRDSSYNEQFF. The DNA of the CDR3 is TGTGCCAGCAGGCCCTACAGGGATTCGTCCTACAATGAGCAGTTCTTC.